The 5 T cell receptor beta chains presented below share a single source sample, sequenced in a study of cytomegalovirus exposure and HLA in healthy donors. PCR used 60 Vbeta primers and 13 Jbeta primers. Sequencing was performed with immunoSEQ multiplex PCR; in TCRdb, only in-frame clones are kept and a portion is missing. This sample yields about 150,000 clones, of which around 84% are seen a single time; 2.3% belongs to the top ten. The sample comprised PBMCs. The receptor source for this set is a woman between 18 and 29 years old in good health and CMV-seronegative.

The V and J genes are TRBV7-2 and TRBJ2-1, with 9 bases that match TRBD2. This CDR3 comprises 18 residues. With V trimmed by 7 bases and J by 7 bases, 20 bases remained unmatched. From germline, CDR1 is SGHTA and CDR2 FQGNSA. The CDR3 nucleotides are TGTGCCAGCACCCGAGAAGGGGTTGGGCGGGAGGGCTGGAATGAGCAGTTCTTC. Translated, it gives CASTREGVGREGWNEQFF.

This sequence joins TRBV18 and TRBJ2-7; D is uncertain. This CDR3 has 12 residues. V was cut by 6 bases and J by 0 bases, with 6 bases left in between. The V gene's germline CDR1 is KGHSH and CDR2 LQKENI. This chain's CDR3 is CASSFSSYEQYF. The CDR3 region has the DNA TGTGCCAGCTCCTTCTCCTCCTACGAGCAGTACTTC.

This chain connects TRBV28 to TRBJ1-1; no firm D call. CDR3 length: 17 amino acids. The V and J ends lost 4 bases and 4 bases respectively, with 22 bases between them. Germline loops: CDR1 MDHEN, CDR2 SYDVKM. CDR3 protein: CASSSLLSTHSGTEAFF. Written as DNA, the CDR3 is TGTGCCAGCAGTTCTTTACTTTCAACCCACTCGGGCACTGAAGCTTTCTTT.

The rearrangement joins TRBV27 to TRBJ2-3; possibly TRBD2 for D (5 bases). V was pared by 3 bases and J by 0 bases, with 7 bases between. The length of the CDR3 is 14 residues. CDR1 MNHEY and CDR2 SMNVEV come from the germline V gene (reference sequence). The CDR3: CASSFWTSTDTQYF. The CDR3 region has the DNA TGTGCCAGCAGTTTTTGGACTAGCACAGATACGCAGTATTTT.

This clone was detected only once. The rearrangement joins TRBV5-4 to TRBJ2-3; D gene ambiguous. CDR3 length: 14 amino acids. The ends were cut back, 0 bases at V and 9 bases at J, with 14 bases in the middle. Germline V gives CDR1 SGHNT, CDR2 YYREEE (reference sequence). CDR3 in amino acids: CASSLAESTETQYF. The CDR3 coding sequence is TGTGCCAGCAGCTTGGCCGAATCCACTGAGACGCAGTATTTT.